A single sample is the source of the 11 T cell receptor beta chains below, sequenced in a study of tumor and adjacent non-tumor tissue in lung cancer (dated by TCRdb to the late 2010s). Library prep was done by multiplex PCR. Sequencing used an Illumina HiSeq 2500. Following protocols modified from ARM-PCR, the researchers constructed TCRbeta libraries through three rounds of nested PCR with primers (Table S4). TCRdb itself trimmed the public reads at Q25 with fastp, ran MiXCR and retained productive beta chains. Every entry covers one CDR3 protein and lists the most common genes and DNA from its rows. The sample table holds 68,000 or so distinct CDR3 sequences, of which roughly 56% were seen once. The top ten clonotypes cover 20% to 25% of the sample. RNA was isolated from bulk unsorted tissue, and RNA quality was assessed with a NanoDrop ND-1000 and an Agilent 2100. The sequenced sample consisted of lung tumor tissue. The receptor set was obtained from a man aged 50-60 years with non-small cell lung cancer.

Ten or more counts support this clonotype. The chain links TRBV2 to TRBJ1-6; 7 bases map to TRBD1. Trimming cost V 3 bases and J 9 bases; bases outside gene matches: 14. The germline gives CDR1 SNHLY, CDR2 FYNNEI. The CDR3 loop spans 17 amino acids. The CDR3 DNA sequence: TGTGCCAGCAGTGACGATACCAGGGGGGCCAGTGGTTCACCCCTCCACTTT. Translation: CASSDDTRGASGSPLHF. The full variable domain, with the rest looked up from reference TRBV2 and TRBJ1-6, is EPEVTQTPSHQVTQMGQEVILRCVPISNHLYFYWYRQILGQKVEFLVSFYNNEISEKSEIFDDQFSVERPDGSNFTLKIRSTKLEDSAMYFCASSDDTRGASGSPLHFGNGTRLTVT.

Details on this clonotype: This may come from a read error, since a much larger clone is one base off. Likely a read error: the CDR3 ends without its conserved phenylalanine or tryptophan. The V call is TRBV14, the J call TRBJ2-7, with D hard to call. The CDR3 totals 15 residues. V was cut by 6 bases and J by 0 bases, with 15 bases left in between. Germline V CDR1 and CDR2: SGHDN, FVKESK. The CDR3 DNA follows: TGTGCCAGCAGGCAAAGGTCGGAAAGCTCCTACGAGCAGTACTCC. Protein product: CASRQRSESSYEQYS.

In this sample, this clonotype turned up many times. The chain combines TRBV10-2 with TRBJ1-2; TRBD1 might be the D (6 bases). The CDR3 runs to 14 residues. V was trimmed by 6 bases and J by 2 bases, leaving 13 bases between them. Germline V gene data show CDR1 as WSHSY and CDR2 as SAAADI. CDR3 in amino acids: CASSGFGQNYGYTF. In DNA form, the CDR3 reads TGCGCCAGCAGCGGTTTCGGACAGAACTATGGCTACACCTTC.

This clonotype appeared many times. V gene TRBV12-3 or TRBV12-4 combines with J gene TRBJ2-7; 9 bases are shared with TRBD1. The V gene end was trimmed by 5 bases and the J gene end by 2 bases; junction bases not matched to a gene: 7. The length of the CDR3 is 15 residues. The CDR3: CASSLTGGSTYEQYF. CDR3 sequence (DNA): TGTGCCAGCAGTCTGACAGGGGGTTCCACCTACGAGCAGTACTTC.

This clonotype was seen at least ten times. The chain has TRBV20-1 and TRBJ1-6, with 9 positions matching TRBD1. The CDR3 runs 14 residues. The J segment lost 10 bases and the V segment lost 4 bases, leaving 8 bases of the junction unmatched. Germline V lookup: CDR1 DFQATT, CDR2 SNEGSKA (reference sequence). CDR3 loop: CSAIPQGAASPLHF. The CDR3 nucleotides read TGCAGTGCTATCCCACAGGGGGCCGCGTCACCCCTCCACTTT.

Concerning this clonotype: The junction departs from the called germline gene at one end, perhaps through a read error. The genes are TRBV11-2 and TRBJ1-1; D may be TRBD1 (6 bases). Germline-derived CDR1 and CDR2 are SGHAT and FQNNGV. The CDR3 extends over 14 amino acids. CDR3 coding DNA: TGTGTCAGCAGCGTAGACAGGTATGGTACTGAAGCTTTCTTT. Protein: CVSSVDRYGTEAFF. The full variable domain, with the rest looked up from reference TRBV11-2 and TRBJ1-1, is EAGVAQSPRYKIIEKRQSVAFWCNPISGHATLYWYQQILGQGPKLLIQFQNNGVVDDSQLPKDRFSAERLKGVDSTLKIQPAKLEDSAVYLCVSSVDRYGTEAFFGQGTRLTVV.

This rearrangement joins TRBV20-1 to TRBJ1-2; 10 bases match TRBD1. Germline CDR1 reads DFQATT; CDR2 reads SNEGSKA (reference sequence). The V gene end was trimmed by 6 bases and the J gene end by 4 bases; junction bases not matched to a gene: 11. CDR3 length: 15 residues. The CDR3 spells CSAQDRGVSFYGYTF. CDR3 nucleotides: TGCAGTGCCCAGGACAGGGGGGTTAGTTTCTATGGCTACACCTTC.

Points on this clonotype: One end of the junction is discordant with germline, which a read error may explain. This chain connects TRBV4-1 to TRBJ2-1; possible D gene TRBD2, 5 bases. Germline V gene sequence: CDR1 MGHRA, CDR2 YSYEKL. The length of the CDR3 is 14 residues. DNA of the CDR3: TGTGCCAGCAGCCGGAAGAGGGACTACAATGAGCAGTTCTTC. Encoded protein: CASSRKRDYNEQFF.

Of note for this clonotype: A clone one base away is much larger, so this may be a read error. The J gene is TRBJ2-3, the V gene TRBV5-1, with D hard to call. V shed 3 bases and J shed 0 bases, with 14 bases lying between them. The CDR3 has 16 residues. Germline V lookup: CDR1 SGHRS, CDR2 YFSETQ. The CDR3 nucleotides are TGCGCCAGCAGCTCGGATGTGGCGGATAGCACAGATACGCAGTATTTT. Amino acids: CASSSDVADSTDTQYF.

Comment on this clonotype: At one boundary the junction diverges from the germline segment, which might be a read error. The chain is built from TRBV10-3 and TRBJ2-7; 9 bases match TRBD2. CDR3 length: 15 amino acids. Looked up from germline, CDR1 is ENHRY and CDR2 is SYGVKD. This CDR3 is CPISEDSGSYDEQYF. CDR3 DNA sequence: TGTCCCATCAGTGAGGATAGCGGGAGTTACGACGAGCAGTACTTC.

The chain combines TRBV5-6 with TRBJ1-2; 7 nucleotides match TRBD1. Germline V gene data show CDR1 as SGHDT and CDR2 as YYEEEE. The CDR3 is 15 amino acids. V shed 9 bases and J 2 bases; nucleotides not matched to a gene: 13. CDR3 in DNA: TGTGCCACCATGGGGCTCCGGGACAGCAACTATGGCTACACCTTC. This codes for CATMGLRDSNYGYTF.